What follows are 16 T cell receptor beta chains derived from one specimen sequenced in a study of blood T cell repertoires in COVID-19. The data were produced by immunoSEQ multiplex PCR, yet TCRdb's version contains in-frame clones alone and is incomplete. The sample has about 250,000 clones, roughly 84% seen once; the top ten hold approximately 4.8%. The specimen was peripheral blood. All receptors come from a man aged 45-65 years with active or convalescent COVID-19.

This chain uses TRBV19 with TRBJ1-2, with TRBD1 as a possible D gene (5 bases). The CDR3 runs to 13 residues. The V gene lost 5 bases and the J gene lost 3 bases, with 10 bases spanning the gap. CDR1 is LNHDA and CDR2 is SQIVND in the germline V gene (reference sequence). The CDR3 nucleotides read TGTGCCAGTAGTGAAGGGGCCGACTATGGCTACACCTTC. This sequence encodes CASSEGADYGYTF.

In nucleotides, the CDR3 is TGTGCCAGCAGCCAAGATCGGGAAAAACTGTTTTTT. Translating gives CASSQDREKLFF. The V gene is TRBV3-1 (or the pseudogene TRBV3-2), the J gene TRBJ1-4; no firm D call. V lost 0 bases and J 8 bases, leaving 4 bases between the germline ends. In germline, CDR1 is LGHDT, CDR2 YNNKEL (reference sequence). This CDR3 comprises 12 residues.

The chain couples TRBV15 to TRBJ1-5, with TRBD1 identical over 7 bases. CDR3 length: 15 residues. The ends lost 8 bases at V and 5 bases at J; junction bases unmatched: 12. From germline, CDR1 is LNHNV and CDR2 YYDKDF (reference sequence). CDR3 DNA sequence: TGTGCCACCCGAGGAACAGGGGCGCAGTATCAGCCCCAGCATTTT. Amino acid sequence: CATRGTGAQYQPQHF.

This clone was seen more than once but under ten times. V and J are TRBV29-1 and TRBJ2-3; D is possibly TRBD2 (6 bases). Trimming shortened V by 4 bases and J by 0 bases, and 11 bases separated the two germline ends. The germline gives CDR1 SQVTM, CDR2 ANQGSEA. The CDR3 sequence is 14 residues long. This CDR3 reads CSVAPGTSTDTQYF. The CDR3 coding sequence is TGCAGCGTTGCCCCCGGGACTAGCACAGATACGCAGTATTTT.

The gene calls are TRBV18 and TRBJ2-7; possible D gene TRBD1, 5 bases. The V end lost 4 bases, the J end lost 3 bases, and 7 bases lay between the germline ends. CDR1 is KGHSH and CDR2 is LQKENI in the germline V gene. The CDR3 loop spans 12 amino acids. Written as DNA, the CDR3 is TGTGCCAGCTCACGCGACAGCTACGAGCAGTACTTC. Encoded protein: CASSRDSYEQYF.

In its sample, this clone was seen once. The chain uses TRBV7-7 and TRBJ2-2; the D gene is possibly TRBD2 (7 bases). The V end was cut by 3 bases, the J end by 5 bases, with 13 bases between. The CDR3 runs to 15 residues. In germline, CDR1 is SSHAT, CDR2 FNYEAQ (reference sequence). The chain's CDR3 is CASSLAGALTGELFF. CDR3 sequence (DNA): TGTGCCAGCAGCTTGGCGGGGGCGCTAACCGGGGAGCTGTTTTTT. The full variable domain, in which reference TRBV7-7 and TRBJ2-2 provide the parts outside the CDR3, is GAGVSQSPRYKVTKRGQDVTLRCDPISSHATLYWYQQALGQGPEFLTYFNYEAQPDKSGLPSDRFSAERPEGSISTLTIQRTEQRDSAMYRCASSLAGALTGELFFGEGSRLTVL.

The rearrangement joins TRBV5-6 to TRBJ1-4; D remains ambiguous. V was cut by 3 bases and J by 3 bases, with 12 bases left in between. Germline lookup yields CDR1 SGHDT and CDR2 YYEEEE. This CDR3 region has 15 residues. The CDR3: CASSYSGGANEKLFF. DNA for the CDR3: TGTGCCAGCAGCTACAGCGGCGGGGCTAATGAAAAACTGTTTTTT.

This clone was seen once. The J gene is TRBJ1-6, the V gene TRBV18; possibly TRBD1 for D (6 bases). This CDR3 is built from 16 residues. The germline V gene encodes CDR1 KGHSH and CDR2 LQKENI. Trimming left V 3 bases short and J 5 bases short, with 14 bases between. CDR3: CASSPTGGQHNSPLHF. The CDR3 nucleotides read TGTGCCAGCTCACCTACCGGCGGACAGCATAATTCACCCCTCCACTTT.

The V call is TRBV30, the J call TRBJ2-5; 9 bases are a match to TRBD1. The CDR3 extends over 13 amino acids. V shed 3 bases, J shed 4 bases, and the junction held 3 bases outside the gene matches. The germline V gene encodes CDR1 GTSNPN and CDR2 SVGIG (reference sequence). Written as DNA, the CDR3 is TGTGCCTGGAGGACAGGGGGAGGAGAGACCCAGTACTTC. Amino acids: CAWRTGGGETQYF.

CDR3 loop: CASSQSQGAGQPQHF. Here the CDR3 DNA reads TGTGCCAGCTCACAGTCACAGGGGGCGGGTCAGCCCCAGCATTTT. The rearrangement uses TRBV18 and TRBJ1-5; 9 nucleotides align to TRBD1. Germline V gives CDR1 KGHSH, CDR2 LQKENI. This CDR3 spans 15 amino acids. The V segment lost 4 bases and the J segment 6 bases; nucleotides outside the gene matches: 7. The full variable domain, in which reference TRBV18 and TRBJ1-5 provide the parts outside the CDR3, is NAGVMQNPRHLVRRRGQEARLRCSPMKGHSHVYWYRQLPEEGLKFMVYLQKENIIDESGMPKERFSAEFPKEGPSILRIQQVVRGDSAAYFCASSQSQGAGQPQHFGDGTRLSIL.

The chain combines TRBV3-1 (or the pseudogene TRBV3-2) with TRBJ1-1; no clear D. In germline, CDR1 is LGHDT, CDR2 YNNKEL (reference sequence). V was shortened by 0 bases and J by 0 bases, with 11 bases between the two germline ends. There are 16 residues in the CDR3. The CDR3 DNA is TGTGCCAGCAGCCAAGATAGGAAACAGATGAACACTGAAGCTTTCTTT. Translation gives CASSQDRKQMNTEAFF.

The rearrangement links TRBV9 to TRBJ2-7, with 7 bases that match TRBD1. Germline CDR1 and CDR2: SGDLS and YYNGEE. This CDR3 has 15 amino acids. The J segment lost 7 bases and the V segment lost 1 base, leaving 11 bases of the junction unmatched. The chain's CDR3 is CASSVSWQGVWEQYF. CDR3 nucleotide sequence: TGTGCCAGCAGCGTATCGTGGCAGGGGGTTTGGGAGCAGTACTTC.

The CDR3 bases are TGTGCCAGCAGCTTAATTGGCGGGGACATTCAGTACTTC. It specifies CASSLIGGDIQYF. J is TRBJ2-4 and V is TRBV7-3; perhaps TRBD2 as D (6 bases). V shed 1 base and J shed 8 bases, with 9 bases lying between them. CDR3 length: 13 residues. Germline V lookup: CDR1 SGHTA, CDR2 FQGTGA.

The V and J genes are TRBV15 and TRBJ1-6, with 10 bases aligning to TRBD1. Per germline, CDR1 LNHNV and CDR2 YYDKDF (reference sequence). With 11 bases clipped from V and 10 bases from J, the junction kept 8 bases outside the gene matches. The CDR3 contains 13 residues. For the CDR3, the DNA is TGTGCCGTTTCTCCGGGACAGGGGTCACCCCTCCACTTT. This gives the protein CAVSPGQGSPLHF.

This chain uses TRBV6-5 with TRBJ1-2, with 7 bases aligning to TRBD1. V was pared by 7 bases and J by 8 bases, with 7 bases of the junction left unmatched. This CDR3 is built from 12 residues. Per germline, CDR1 MNHEY and CDR2 SVGAGI. The CDR3 region is CASTLDRRGYTF. CDR3 sequence (DNA): TGTGCCAGCACGTTGGACAGGCGCGGCTACACCTTC.

This clone was seen only a few times. V and J are TRBV28 and TRBJ1-5, with D perhaps TRBD1 (5 bases). The CDR3 length is 15 residues. Trimming left V 3 bases short and J 6 bases short, with 15 bases between. Germline assignment: CDR1 MDHEN and CDR2 SYDVKM. For the CDR3, the DNA is TGTGCCAGCAGTTTCTCCACTGCGGGGGTTCAGCCCCAGCATTTT. It encodes CASSFSTAGVQPQHF.